This T cell receptor beta chain was sequenced for a study of cytomegalovirus exposure and HLA in healthy donors. At the level of the study: Falling in the Caucasian-associated ancestry cluster were roughly 86% of 350 to 400 genotyped donors. Notes on the study in general: Listed as cytomegalovirus-associated were over 150 TCR beta chains. Most TCR beta V segments were productive about 90% or about 30% of the time in an earlier analysis.

There were likely unrecorded immune exposures, though donors were nominally healthy when sampled. A remark on this clone: Its antigen remains unknown.

Germline CDR1 reads LNHNV; CDR2 reads YYDKDF (reference sequence). V lost 0 bases to trimming and J lost 4 bases, with 7 bases between them. This CDR3 contains 14 residues. PCR was performed using 60 Vbeta and 13 Jbeta primers. Measured with immunoSEQ multiplex PCR; TCRdb has only the in-frame clones, and not every one. The sample has roughly 150,000 clones, over 75% seen once. The chain couples TRBV15 to TRBJ2-1; D uncertain. The receptor comes from a woman in her twenties or thirties in good health and CMV-seronegative. The sequenced material came from PBMCs. CDR3 sequence (DNA): TGTGCCACCAGCAGAGATTCGACTTACAATGAGCAGTTCTTC. Residues: CATSRDSTYNEQFF.